Shown below are 18 T cell receptor beta chains from a single sample sequenced in a study of vaccination and CD4 T cells after COVID-19. Which antigens these TCRs recognize remains unknown. Specified treatment: approximately 9-day PBMC culture with coronavirus spike peptide pools or control peptides (ViraFEST assay). Sequencing of DNA taken from cultured CD4+ T cells relied on the Oncomine TCR Beta short-read assay. TCRdb passed the PCR reads through MiXCR, listing each CDR3 protein once. The sample has nearly 9,000 distinct CDR3 sequences; about 57% are singletons. Sequencing was carried out using CD4+ T cells from blood, cultured in vitro. These receptors all stem from a human donor who had recovered from COVID-19.

The chain employs TRBV5-1 and TRBJ1-2; possible D gene TRBD1, 5 bases. Looked up from germline, CDR1 is SGHRS and CDR2 is YFSETQ. V lost 3 bases and J lost 5, with 8 bases in between. The CDR3 sequence is 12 residues long. CDR3 amino acids: CASSYEGYGYTF. DNA for the CDR3: TGCGCCAGCAGCTACGAGGGGTATGGCTACACCTTC. Full variable domain (remainder filled in from reference TRBV5-1 and TRBJ1-2): KAGVTQTPRYLIKTRGQQVTLSCSPISGHRSVSWYQQTPGQGLQFLFEYFSETQRNKGNFPGRFSGRQFSNSRSEMNVSTLELGDSALYLCASSYEGYGYTFGSGTRLTVV.

The V gene is TRBV6-1, the J gene TRBJ1-5, with D tentatively TRBD1 (5 bases). Germline CDR1 reads MNHNS; CDR2 reads SASEGT. V was trimmed by 5 bases and J by 5 bases, leaving 10 bases between them. The CDR3 consists of 13 residues. The DNA for the CDR3 is TGTGCCAGCAGTCTCCAGGGCGATCAGCCCCAGCATTTT. Its protein is CASSLQGDQPQHF.

This sequence joins TRBV9 and TRBJ1-6; a weak D match, TRBD1 (6 bases). The V gene lost 5 bases and the J gene lost 0 bases, with 15 bases spanning the gap. The germline gives CDR1 SGDLS, CDR2 YYNGEE. This CDR3 has 17 residues. This CDR3 reads CASSSGDTGSYNSPLHF. The CDR3 DNA reads TGTGCCAGCAGTTCGGGGGACACTGGCTCCTATAATTCACCCCTCCACTTT.

The chain employs TRBV10-2 and TRBJ2-5; 7 nucleotides match TRBD2. CDR1 is WSHSY, CDR2 SAAADI, per germline. V lost 6 bases and J lost 4; bases outside the gene matches: 5. The CDR3 contains 13 residues. CDR3 coding DNA: TGCGCCAGCAGAAGGGGAGGGGTAGAGACCCAGTACTTC. This gives the protein CASRRGGVETQYF.

This clonotype was found once. This chain joins TRBV12-3 or TRBV12-4 and TRBJ2-1, with TRBD2 matching 12 bases. This CDR3 is 14 amino acids long. V was clipped by 3 bases and J by 7 bases; unmatched bases: 1. The CDR3 DNA reads as TGTGCCAGCAGTTTCCTAGCGGGGGGGAATGAGCAGTTCTTC. Residues: CASSFLAGGNEQFF.

J is TRBJ1-1 and V is TRBV25-1, with D possibly TRBD1 on 5 matching bases. This CDR3 region has 15 residues. Trimming took off 1 base at V and 0 bases at J, with 9 bases between the two ends. Germline lookup yields CDR1 MGHDK and CDR2 SYGVNS. CDR3 sequence (DNA): TGTGCCAGCAGTGAATCGGGACGGGTGAACACTGAAGCTTTCTTT. Its translation is CASSESGRVNTEAFF. Looking up the rest from reference TRBV25-1 and TRBJ1-1 gives the full variable domain: EADIYQTPRYLVIGTGKKITLECSQTMGHDKMYWYQQDPGMELHLIHYSYGVNSTEKGDLSSESTVSRIRTEHFPLTLESARPSHTSQYLCASSESGRVNTEAFFGQGTRLTVV.

The chain carries TRBV12-5 and TRBJ2-3, with 7 bases matching TRBD2. Germline V gene data show CDR1 as LGHNT and CDR2 as FRNRAP. The CDR3 has 12 amino acids. The J segment lost 4 bases and the V segment lost 9 bases, leaving 4 bases of the junction unmatched. The CDR3 reads CARVGGSDTQYF. The DNA for the CDR3 is TGTGCTAGAGTCGGGGGGTCAGATACGCAGTATTTT.

The chain links TRBV20-1 to TRBJ1-1; D is undetermined. The germline CDR1 and CDR2 sequences are DFQATT and SNEGSKA (reference sequence). The length of the CDR3 is 15 residues. The V end lost 1 base, the J end lost 0 bases, and 12 bases lay between the germline ends. In DNA form, the CDR3 reads TGCAGTGCTAGAGCCAGCAAGGCGGTGAACACTGAAGCTTTCTTT. Residues: CSARASKAVNTEAFF.

The genes are TRBV19 and TRBJ2-7, with D unresolved. The CDR3 totals 15 residues. V lost 4 bases, J lost 7 bases, and 20 bases lay in between. Germline CDR1 LNHDA, CDR2 SQIVND (reference sequence). CDR3 loop: CASSTLFSSGLEQYF. CDR3 nucleotides: TGTGCCAGTAGTACGCTATTCTCTTCAGGTTTGGAGCAGTACTTC. The full variable domain, rest sourced from reference TRBV19 and TRBJ2-7, is DGGITQSPKYLFRKEGQNVTLSCEQNLNHDAMYWYRQDPGQGLRLIYYSQIVNDFQKGDIAEGYSVSREKKESFPLTVTSAQKNPTAFYLCASSTLFSSGLEQYFGPGTRLTVT.

The chain employs TRBV6-1 and TRBJ1-1; a possible D gene is TRBD1 (6 bases). The CDR3 has 16 residues. Germline V gene data show CDR1 as MNHNS and CDR2 as SASEGT. Trimming removed 6 bases from V and 3 bases from J, with 20 bases in between. This CDR3 reads CASSHSTIQGYTEAFF. The CDR3 DNA is TGTGCCAGCAGCCACTCTACCATACAGGGATACACTGAAGCTTTCTTT.

The V and J genes are TRBV20-1 and TRBJ2-3; TRBD2 is a possible D gene (5 bases). The CDR3 extends over 17 amino acids. Germline V gene data show CDR1 as DFQATT and CDR2 as SNEGSKA (reference sequence). The V end was cut by 0 bases, the J end by 0 bases, with 16 bases between. CDR3 residues: CSARDPARAPSTDTQYF. CDR3 nucleotide sequence: TGCAGTGCTAGAGATCCAGCGCGGGCACCCAGCACAGATACGCAGTATTTT.

CDR3 in DNA: TGTGCCAGCAGTAACGGACAGGGGGCTGGCTACGAGCAGTACTTC. Translation gives CASSNGQGAGYEQYF. V and J are TRBV12-3 or TRBV12-4 and TRBJ2-7, with 11 nucleotides matching TRBD1. Trimming cost V 5 bases and J 3 bases; bases outside gene matches: 6. The CDR3 is made up of 15 amino acids.

The chain has TRBV6-1 and TRBJ1-2; D is uncertain. V was shortened by 2 bases and J by 4 bases, with 8 bases between the two germline ends. Germline CDR1 reads MNHNS; CDR2 reads SASEGT. The CDR3 consists of 13 residues. The CDR3 region has the DNA TGTGCCAGCAGTGAACAGGAAGGCTATGGCTACACCTTC. This encodes CASSEQEGYGYTF.

The chain joins TRBV9 to TRBJ2-3, with TRBD1 matching over 7 bases. CDR1 SGDLS and CDR2 YYNGEE come from the germline V gene. The CDR3 consists of 13 residues. Trimming cost V 4 bases and J 10 bases; bases outside gene matches: 9. CDR3 region: CASSLTGTQAQYF. The CDR3 DNA is TGTGCCAGCAGCCTGACAGGGACCCAGGCGCAGTATTTT.

The J gene is TRBJ2-7, the V gene TRBV6-1; D unresolved. CDR1 MNHNS and CDR2 SASEGT come from the germline V gene. The CDR3 consists of 14 residues. V shed 6 bases and J shed 0 bases, with 12 bases lying between them. CDR3 protein: CASRPSMSSYEQYF. The CDR3 coding sequence is TGTGCCAGCAGACCCTCCATGAGCTCCTACGAGCAGTACTTC.

The table lists this clonotype with a few counts. The chain carries TRBV24-1 and TRBJ2-1; 11 bases align to TRBD2. The length of the CDR3 is 16 residues. V lost 3 bases to trimming and J lost 8 bases; unmatched junction nucleotides: 8. Germline loops: CDR1 KGHDR, CDR2 SFDVKD. The CDR3 reads CATSDVTSGRTYEQFF. DNA of the CDR3: TGTGCCACCAGTGATGTTACTAGCGGGAGAACGTATGAGCAGTTCTTC.

This chain joins TRBV28 and TRBJ2-5; 11 positions match TRBD2. There are 14 residues in the CDR3. The V and J ends lost 10 bases and 5 bases, in that order; junction bases with no gene match: 9. Germline V gives CDR1 MDHEN, CDR2 SYDVKM. This chain's CDR3 is CATLPSGGRETQYF. The CDR3 region has the DNA TGTGCCACACTACCTAGCGGGGGGCGGGAGACCCAGTACTTC.

V usage is TRBV30 and J usage is TRBJ2-1, with D tentatively TRBD1 (6 bases). The CDR3 contains 14 residues. Germline CDR1 reads GTSNPN; CDR2 reads SVGIG (reference sequence). With 2 bases removed from V and 3 bases from J, the gap between germline ends came to 11 bases. The CDR3 nucleotides read TGTGCCTGGAGTTCAGGGGTCCTCTACAATGAGCAGTTCTTC. It codes for CAWSSGVLYNEQFF.